A selection of T cell receptor beta chains follows, all from one sample in a study of T cell repertoires in cytomegalovirus infection. A single record per CDR3 protein comes from TCRdb applying MiXCR to the reads. The profile shows about a million distinct CDR3 sequences, roughly 30% of them singletons. Their antigens are not known. This material consisted of cultured CD8+ T cells from PBMCs, taken from culture after CMV antigen stimulation. These TCRs come from a human donor in good health (CMV status not recorded). Some clones in this sample may be carry-over from other donors' samples. The CDR3 runs from the conserved cysteine through the conserved F or W. Fields, in order: V gene, D gene, clone size, J gene, CDR3 DNA, CDR3 protein. The D gene is left open where the match is weak. Only some rows state a clone size, as once, few, many or a class for expanded clones.

TRBV7-6,.,many,TRBJ2-2,TGTGCCAGCAGCTTAGGCACCGGGACATTGGTCTCGTCCGGGGAGCTGTTTTTT,CASSLGTGTLVSSGELFF
TRBV6-2/TRBV6-3,TRBD2,.,TRBJ2-1,TGTGCCAGCAGTCCGGGACTAGCGGGGTTTTACTCCTACAATGAGCAGTTCTTC,CASSPGLAGFYSYNEQFF
TRBV12-3/TRBV12-4,.,few,TRBJ1-3,TGTGCCAGCAGTTACTCGTCTTACAGCTATGGAAACACCATATATTTT,CASSYSSYSYGNTIYF
TRBV7-6,TRBD1,.,TRBJ1-5,TGTGCCAGCAGCTTAGAGACAGGGGTAGATGGCAATCAGCCCCAGCATTTT,CASSLETGVDGNQPQHF
TRBV12-5,.,few,TRBJ1-1,TGTGCTAGTGGTTTGGACTTGGGGCCCGGTGGGACTGAAGCTTTCTTT,CASGLDLGPGGTEAFF
TRBV7-2,TRBD1,.,TRBJ1-2,TGTGCCAGCAGCTTCCCCGGGACAGGGGGCTGGGGCTATGGCTACACCTTC,CASSFPGTGGWGYGYTF
TRBV28,.,few,TRBJ2-1,TGTGCCAGCAGCTTACAGGCAGGATATTTGAACAATGAGCAGTTCTTC,CASSLQAGYLNNEQFF
TRBV14,.,few,TRBJ2-5,TGTGCCAGCAGCTTGGGGGGACGTCCAGAGACCCAGTACTTC,CASSLGGRPETQYF
TRBV20-1,.,.,TRBJ1-3,TGCAGTGCTAGAGATATGTCGGGAAACACCATATATTTT,CSARDMSGNTIYF
TRBV6-2/TRBV6-3,.,.,TRBJ2-2,TGTGCCAGCATCAGAGGAGGCGGGGAGCTGTTTTTT,CASIRGGGELFF
TRBV6-1,TRBD1,.,TRBJ2-3,TGTGCCAGCATTTACGAGGGGGCTGGAGATACGCAGTATTTT,CASIYEGAGDTQYF
TRBV6-6,.,.,TRBJ1-1,TGTGCCAGCAGTTACGAGTGGAACACTGAAGCTTTCTTT,CASSYEWNTEAFF
TRBV5-1,TRBD1,few,TRBJ2-3,TGCGCCAGCAGCTTTGAAGGGGGCCCAGATACGCAGTATTTT,CASSFEGGPDTQYF
TRBV18,.,.,TRBJ2-3,TGTGCCAGCTCACCAGGGGCGCGTGCAGATACGCAGTATTTT,CASSPGARADTQYF
TRBV7-6,TRBD1,.,TRBJ2-1,TGTGCCAGCAGCTTATTCAAGGGACAGGGGTTCAATGAGCAGTTCTTC,CASSLFKGQGFNEQFF
TRBV14,.,.,TRBJ2-5,TGTGCCAGCAGCCCTCACAGCTCTAGGGAGACCCAGTACTTC,CASSPHSSRETQYF
TRBV4-1,TRBD2,.,TRBJ2-1,TGCGCCAGCAGCCCCCTATTCAGCGGGGGGAACAATGAGCAGTTCTTC,CASSPLFSGGNNEQFF
TRBV7-9,.,.,TRBJ2-7,TGTGCCAGCGGCCCCGGGGACGAGCAGTACTTC,CASGPGDEQYF
TRBV6-2/TRBV6-3,.,few,TRBJ2-2,TGTGCCAGCAGTGGACGAATCAGGGACACCGGGGAGCTGTTTTTT,CASSGRIRDTGELFF
TRBV6-1,.,.,TRBJ1-5,TGTGCCAGCAGTTTAGCAGGGGCTAACAATCAGCCCCAGCATTTT,CASSLAGANNQPQHF
TRBV11-2,.,.,TRBJ1-1,TGTGCCAGCAGCCCCTGGGCCCAGACGATGAACACTGAAGCTTTCTTT,CASSPWAQTMNTEAFF
TRBV7-3,TRBD1,.,TRBJ1-1,TGTGCCAGCAGCCTTACGGGACAGGGGCCCTACACTGAAGCTTTCTTT,CASSLTGQGPYTEAFF
TRBV2,.,few,TRBJ2-5,TGTGCCATATTAGGAGACTACATGAACCCCCAAGAGACCCAGTACTTC,CAILGDYMNPQETQYF
TRBV7-2,.,.,TRBJ2-2,TGTGCCAGCAGCTTACGGCCCCAGGGGCTTATCGGGGAGCTGTTTTTT,CASSLRPQGLIGELFF
TRBV7-9,.,few,TRBJ1-2,TGTGCCAGCAGCTTTGTCCAGGATACATCTTATGGCTACACCTTC,CASSFVQDTSYGYTF
TRBV2,.,few,TRBJ2-7,TGTGCCAGTAAGGGCGCTTCCTACGAGCAGTACTTC,CASKGASYEQYF
TRBV19,.,.,TRBJ1-1,TGTGCCAGTAGTATTATGGAGGGGAACACTGAAGCTTTCTTT,CASSIMEGNTEAFF
TRBV27,.,few,TRBJ1-1,TGTGCCAGCAGTTTCACCAGGGCCTACACTGAAGCTTTCTTT,CASSFTRAYTEAFF
TRBV7-9,TRBD1,.,TRBJ2-1,TGTGCCAGCAGCTTTCCGGGACAGGGAACGGGCAATGAGCAGTTCTTC,CASSFPGQGTGNEQFF
TRBV14,TRBD1,.,TRBJ1-2,TGTGCCAGCAGGCGGACAGGGGCGACTAACTATGGCTACACCTTC,CASRRTGATNYGYTF
TRBV6-5,.,.,TRBJ2-7,TGTGCCAGCAGGCCCGGGCCCCCGCCCTACGAGCAGTACTTC,CASRPGPPPYEQYF
TRBV6-1,TRBD2,.,TRBJ2-1,TGTGCCAGCAGTTCCCCTATGGGAGGGGCAGGGCCCTCCAATGAGCAGTTCTTC,CASSSPMGGAGPSNEQFF
TRBV7-6,TRBD1,.,TRBJ2-5,TGTGCCAGCAGCAGCGGACAGGTCCAAGAGACCCAGTACTTC,CASSSGQVQETQYF
TRBV19,TRBD1,.,TRBJ2-1,TGTGCCACCAGCCCGCCCGGGACAGGGTACTACAATGAGCAGTTCTTC,CATSPPGTGYYNEQFF
TRBV20-1,.,.,TRBJ2-1,TGCAGTGCTAGGGGCCAGGCTACTTCGAATGAGCAGTTCTTC,CSARGQATSNEQFF
TRBV7-6,.,.,TRBJ2-3,TGTGCCAGCAGCCCTAGACTAGACGGAGATACGCAGTATTTT,CASSPRLDGDTQYF
TRBV7-2,.,many,TRBJ2-3,TGTGCCAGCATCGAAGATGGGTCTGGGACAGATACGCAGTATTTT,CASIEDGSGTDTQYF